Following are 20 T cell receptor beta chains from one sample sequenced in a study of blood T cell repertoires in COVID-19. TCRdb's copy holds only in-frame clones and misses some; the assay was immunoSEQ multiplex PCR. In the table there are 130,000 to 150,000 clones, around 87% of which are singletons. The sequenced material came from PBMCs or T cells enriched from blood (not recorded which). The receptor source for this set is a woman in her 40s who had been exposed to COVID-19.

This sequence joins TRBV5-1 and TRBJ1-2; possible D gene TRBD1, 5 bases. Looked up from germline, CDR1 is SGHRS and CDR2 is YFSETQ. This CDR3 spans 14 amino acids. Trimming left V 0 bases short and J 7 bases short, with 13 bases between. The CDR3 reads CASSLDIGGAGYTF. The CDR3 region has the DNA TGCGCCAGCAGCTTGGATATTGGAGGGGCTGGCTACACCTTC.

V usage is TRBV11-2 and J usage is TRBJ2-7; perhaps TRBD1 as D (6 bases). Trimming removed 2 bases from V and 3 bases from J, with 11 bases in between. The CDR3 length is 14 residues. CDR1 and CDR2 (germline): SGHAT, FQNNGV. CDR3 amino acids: CASSLRQEGYEQYF. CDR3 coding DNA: TGTGCCAGCAGCTTACGACAGGAAGGCTACGAGCAGTACTTC.

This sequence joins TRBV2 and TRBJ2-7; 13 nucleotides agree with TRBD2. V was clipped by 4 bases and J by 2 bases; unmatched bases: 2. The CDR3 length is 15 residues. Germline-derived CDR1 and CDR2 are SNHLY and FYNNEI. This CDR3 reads CASSAGTSGAYEQYF. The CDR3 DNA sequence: TGTGCCAGCAGTGCCGGGACTAGCGGGGCCTACGAGCAGTACTTC.

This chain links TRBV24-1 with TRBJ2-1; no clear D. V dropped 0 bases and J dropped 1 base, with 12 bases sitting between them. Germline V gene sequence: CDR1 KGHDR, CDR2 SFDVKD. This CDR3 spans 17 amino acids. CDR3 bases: TGTGCCACCAGTGATTTGGACAATCTTCGGTCCTACAATGAGCAGTTCTTC. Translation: CATSDLDNLRSYNEQFF.

The CDR3 is CASSRGLITDTQYF. CDR3 coding DNA: TGCGCCAGCAGCCGGGGACTCATCACAGATACGCAGTATTTT. J is TRBJ2-3 and V is TRBV10-1; D might be TRBD2 (6 bases). Germline loops: CDR1 WNHNN, CDR2 SYGVQD (reference sequence). The CDR3 contains 14 residues. V was cut by 6 bases and J by 2 bases, with 12 bases left in between.

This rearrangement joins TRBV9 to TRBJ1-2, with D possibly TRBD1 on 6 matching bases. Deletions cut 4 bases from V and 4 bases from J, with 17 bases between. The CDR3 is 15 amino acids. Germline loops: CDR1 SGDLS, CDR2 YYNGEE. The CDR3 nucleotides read TGTGCCAGCAGCTCCGAAACAGGGAGAATCTATGGCTACACCTTC. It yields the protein CASSSETGRIYGYTF.

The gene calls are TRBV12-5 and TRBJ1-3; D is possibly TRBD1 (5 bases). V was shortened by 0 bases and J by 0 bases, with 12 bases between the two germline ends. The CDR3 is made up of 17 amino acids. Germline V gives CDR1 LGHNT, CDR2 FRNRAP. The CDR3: CASGLVGRGLSGNTIYF. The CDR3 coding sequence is TGTGCTAGTGGTTTGGTTGGGCGGGGCCTCTCTGGAAACACCATATATTTT. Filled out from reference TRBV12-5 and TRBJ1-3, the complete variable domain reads DARVTQTPRHKVTEMGQEVTMRCQPILGHNTVFWYRQTMMQGLELLAYFRNRAPLDDSGMPKDRFSAEMPDATLATLKIQPSEPRDSAVYFCASGLVGRGLSGNTIYFGEGSWLTVV.

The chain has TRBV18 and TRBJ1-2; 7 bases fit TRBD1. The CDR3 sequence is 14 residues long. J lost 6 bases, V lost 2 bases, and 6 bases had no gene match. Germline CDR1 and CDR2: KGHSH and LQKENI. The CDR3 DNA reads TGTGCCAGCTCACCAATGGACAGGACCGATGGCTACACCTTC. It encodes CASSPMDRTDGYTF.

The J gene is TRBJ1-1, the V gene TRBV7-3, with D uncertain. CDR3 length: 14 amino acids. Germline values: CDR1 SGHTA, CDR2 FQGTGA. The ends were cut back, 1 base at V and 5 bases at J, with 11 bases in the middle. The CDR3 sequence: CASSLNLQPTEAFF. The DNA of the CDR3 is TGTGCCAGCAGCTTAAATCTACAGCCTACTGAAGCTTTCTTT.

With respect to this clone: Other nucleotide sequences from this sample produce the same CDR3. CDR3 nucleotides: TGTGCCAGCAGCGTAGATAGGAACACTGAAGCTTTCTTT. Its protein product is CASSVDRNTEAFF. The gene calls are TRBV9 and TRBJ1-1, with D unresolved. CDR1 is SGDLS, CDR2 YYNGEE, per germline. V lost 0 bases, J lost 1 base, and 4 bases lay in between. There are 13 residues in the CDR3.

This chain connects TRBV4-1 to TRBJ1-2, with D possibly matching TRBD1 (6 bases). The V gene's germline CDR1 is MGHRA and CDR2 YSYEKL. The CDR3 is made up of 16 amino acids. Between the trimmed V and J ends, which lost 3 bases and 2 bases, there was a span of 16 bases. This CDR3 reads CASSHSRTGQNYGYTF. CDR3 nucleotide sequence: TGCGCCAGCAGCCACTCCCGGACTGGACAGAACTATGGCTACACCTTC.

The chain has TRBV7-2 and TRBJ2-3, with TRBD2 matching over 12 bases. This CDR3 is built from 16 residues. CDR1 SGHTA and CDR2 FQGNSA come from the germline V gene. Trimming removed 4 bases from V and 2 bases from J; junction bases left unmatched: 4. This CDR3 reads CASSSGLAGNTDTQYF. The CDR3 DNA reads TGTGCCAGCAGCTCAGGACTAGCGGGAAACACAGATACGCAGTATTTT.

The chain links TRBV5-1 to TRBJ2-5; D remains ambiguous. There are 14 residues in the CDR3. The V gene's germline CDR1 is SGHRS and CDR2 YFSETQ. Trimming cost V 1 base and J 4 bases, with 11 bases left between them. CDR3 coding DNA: TGCGCCAGCAGCTTGAATGGGCGCCGAGAGACCCAGTACTTC. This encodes CASSLNGRRETQYF.

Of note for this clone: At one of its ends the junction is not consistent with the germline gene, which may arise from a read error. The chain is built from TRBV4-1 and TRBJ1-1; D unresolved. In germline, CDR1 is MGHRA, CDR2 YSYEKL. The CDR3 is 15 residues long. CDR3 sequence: CASSEESSMNTEAFF. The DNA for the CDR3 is TGCGCCAGCAGCGAAGAGTCGAGCATGAACACTGAAGCTTTCTTT.

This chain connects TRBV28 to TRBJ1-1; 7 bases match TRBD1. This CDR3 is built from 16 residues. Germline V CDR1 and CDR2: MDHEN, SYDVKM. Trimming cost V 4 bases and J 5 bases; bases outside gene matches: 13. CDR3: CASSSPGQLTWTEAFF. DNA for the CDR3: TGTGCCAGCAGTTCCCCGGGACAGCTTACGTGGACTGAAGCTTTCTTT. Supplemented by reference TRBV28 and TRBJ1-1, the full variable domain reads DVKVTQSSRYLVKRTGEKVFLECVQDMDHENMFWYRQDPGLGLRLIYFSYDVKMKEKGDIPEGYSVSREKKERFSLILESASTNQTSMYLCASSSPGQLTWTEAFFGQGTRLTVV.

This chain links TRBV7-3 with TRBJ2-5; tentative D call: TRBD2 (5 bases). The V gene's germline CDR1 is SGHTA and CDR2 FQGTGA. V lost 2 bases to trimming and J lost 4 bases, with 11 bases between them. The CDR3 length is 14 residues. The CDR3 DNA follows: TGTGCCAGCAGCTTAGCGTCGGGGTCAGAGACCCAGTACTTC. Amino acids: CASSLASGSETQYF.

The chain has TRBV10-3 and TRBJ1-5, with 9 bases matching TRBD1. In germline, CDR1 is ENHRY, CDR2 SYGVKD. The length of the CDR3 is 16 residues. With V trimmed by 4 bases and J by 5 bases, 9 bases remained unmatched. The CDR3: CAISGGSGTGHQPQHF. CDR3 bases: TGTGCCATCAGTGGGGGCTCTGGGACAGGGCATCAGCCCCAGCATTTT.

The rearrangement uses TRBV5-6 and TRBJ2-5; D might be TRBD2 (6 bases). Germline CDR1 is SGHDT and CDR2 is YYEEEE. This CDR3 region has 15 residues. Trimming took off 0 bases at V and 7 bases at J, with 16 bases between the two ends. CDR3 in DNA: TGTGCCAGCAGCTTGGCCAATCGGGAGTTTGGGACCCAGTACTTC. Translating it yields CASSLANREFGTQYF.

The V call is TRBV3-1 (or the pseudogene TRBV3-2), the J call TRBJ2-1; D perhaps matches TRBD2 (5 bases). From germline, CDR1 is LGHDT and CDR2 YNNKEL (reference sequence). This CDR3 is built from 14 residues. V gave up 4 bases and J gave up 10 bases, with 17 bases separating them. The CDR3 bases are TGTGCCAGCAGCCTCGGGATCCAGCGGACCGAGCAGTTCTTC. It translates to CASSLGIQRTEQFF.

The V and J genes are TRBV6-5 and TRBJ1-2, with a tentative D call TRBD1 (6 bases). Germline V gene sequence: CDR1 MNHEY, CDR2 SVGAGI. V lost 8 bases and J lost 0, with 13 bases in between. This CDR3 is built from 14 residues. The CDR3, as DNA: TGTGCCAGCGAGGGGGTCCCCCCTAACTATGGCTACACCTTC. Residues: CASEGVPPNYGYTF.